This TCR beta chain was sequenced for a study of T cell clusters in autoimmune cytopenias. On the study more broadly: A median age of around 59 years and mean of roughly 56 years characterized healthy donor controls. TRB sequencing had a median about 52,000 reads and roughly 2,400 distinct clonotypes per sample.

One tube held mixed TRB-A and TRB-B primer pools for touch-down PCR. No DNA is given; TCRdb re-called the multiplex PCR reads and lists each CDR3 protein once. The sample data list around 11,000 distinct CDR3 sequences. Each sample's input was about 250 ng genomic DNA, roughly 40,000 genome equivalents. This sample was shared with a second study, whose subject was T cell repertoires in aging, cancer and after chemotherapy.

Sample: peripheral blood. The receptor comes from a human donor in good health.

The chain's CDR3 is CASSKSGVYGYTF. The J gene is TRBJ1-2, the V gene TRBV19. The CDR3 sequence is 13 residues long. Germline CDR1 reads LNHDA; CDR2 reads SQIVND (reference sequence).